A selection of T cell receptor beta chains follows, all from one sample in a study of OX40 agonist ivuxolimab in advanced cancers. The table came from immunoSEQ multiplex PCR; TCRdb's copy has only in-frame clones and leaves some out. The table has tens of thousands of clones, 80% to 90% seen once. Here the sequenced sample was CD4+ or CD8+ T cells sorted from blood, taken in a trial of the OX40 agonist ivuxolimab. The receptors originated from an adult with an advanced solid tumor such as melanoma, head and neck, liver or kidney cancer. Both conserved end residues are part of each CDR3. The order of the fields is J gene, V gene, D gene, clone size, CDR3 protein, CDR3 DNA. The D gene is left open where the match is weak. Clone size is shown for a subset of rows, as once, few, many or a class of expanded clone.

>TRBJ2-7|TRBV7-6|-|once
CASSLAASQRAQYF
TGTGCCAGCAGCTTAGCAGCTTCCCAGAGAGCGCAGTACTTC
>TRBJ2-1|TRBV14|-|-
CASSQRAGLGEQFF
TGTGCCAGCAGCCAACGAGCGGGTCTGGGGGAGCAGTTCTTC
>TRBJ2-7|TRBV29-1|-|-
CSVAFPSGEQYF
TGCAGCGTTGCCTTTCCGTCCGGCGAGCAGTACTTC
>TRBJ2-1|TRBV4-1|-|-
CASSRQGLVVRYNEQFF
TGCGCCAGCAGTCGACAGGGACTAGTGGTCCGGTACAATGAGCAGTTCTTC
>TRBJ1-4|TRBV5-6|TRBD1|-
CASSTGAVTNEKLFF
TGTGCCAGCAGTACAGGGGCGGTAACTAATGAAAAACTGTTTTTT
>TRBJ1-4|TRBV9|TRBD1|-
CASSVATGGGDEKLFF
TGTGCCAGCAGCGTAGCTACGGGAGGGGGCGACGAAAAACTGTTTTTT
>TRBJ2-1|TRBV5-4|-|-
CASSESSVRYNEQFF
TGTGCCAGCAGCGAAAGCAGCGTACGGTACAATGAGCAGTTCTTC
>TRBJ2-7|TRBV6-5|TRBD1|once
CASTRRQGSYEQYF
TGTGCCAGCACCCGAAGACAGGGTAGTTACGAGCAGTACTTC
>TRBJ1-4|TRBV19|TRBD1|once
CASSPGTAVLKGVF
TGTGCCAGTAGTCCCGGGACAGCTGTTTTAAAGGGGGTTTTT
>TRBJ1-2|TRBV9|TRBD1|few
CASSVAAGGKDYGYTF
TGTGCCAGCAGCGTAGCCGCAGGGGGCAAGGACTATGGCTACACCTTC
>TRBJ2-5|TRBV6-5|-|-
CASSYSPQGQWETQYF
TGTGCCAGCAGTTACTCCCCGCAGGGTCAATGGGAGACCCAGTACTTC
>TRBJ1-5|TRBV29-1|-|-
CSVLSRLNQPQHF
TGCAGCGTTCTCTCGAGGTTAAATCAGCCCCAGCATTTT
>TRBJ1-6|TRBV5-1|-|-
CASSSGALYNSPLHF
TGCGCCAGCAGTTCCGGGGCCCTCTATAATTCACCCCTCCACTTT
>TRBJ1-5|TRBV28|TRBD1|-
CASSLPGGHQPQHF
TGTGCCAGCAGTTTGCCAGGGGGGCATCAGCCCCAGCATTTT
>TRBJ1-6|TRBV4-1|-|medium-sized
CASSQTGQGDSPLHF
TGCGCCAGCAGCCAGACTGGTCAGGGTGATTCACCCCTCCACTTT
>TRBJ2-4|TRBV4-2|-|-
CASSPEEGLGKNIQYF
TGTGCCAGCAGCCCTGAGGAGGGCCTTGGCAAAAACATTCAGTACTTC
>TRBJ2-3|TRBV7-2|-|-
CASSSPRVRTDTQYF
TGTGCCAGCAGCTCCCCCCGGGTGCGAACAGATACGCAGTATTTT
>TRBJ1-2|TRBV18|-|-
CASSPTDSSGNYGYTF
TGTGCCAGCTCACCAACCGACAGCTCAGGGAACTATGGCTACACCTTC
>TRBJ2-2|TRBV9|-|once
CASSAYLTGELFF
TGTGCCAGCAGCGCCTATCTAACCGGGGAGCTGTTTTTT
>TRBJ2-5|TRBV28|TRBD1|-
CASSRGGQMETQYF
TGTGCCAGCAGTCGAGGGGGCCAGATGGAGACCCAGTACTTC
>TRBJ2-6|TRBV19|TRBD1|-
CASSVRTGGYGANVLTF
TGTGCCAGTAGTGTTCGGACAGGGGGCTATGGGGCCAACGTCCTGACTTTC
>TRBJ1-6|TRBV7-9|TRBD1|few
CASRHVRGNSPLHF
TGTGCCAGCAGGCATGTCAGGGGGAATTCACCCCTCCACTTT
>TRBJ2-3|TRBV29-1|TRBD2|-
CSSRLAGMVDTQYF
TGCAGCTCGCGACTAGCGGGGATGGTAGATACGCAGTATTTT
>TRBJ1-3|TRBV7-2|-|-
CASSLASRGSGNTIYF
TGTGCCAGCAGCTTAGCGTCGAGGGGCTCTGGAAACACCATATATTTT
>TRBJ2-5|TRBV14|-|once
CASSQDIVPTETQYF
TGTGCCAGCAGCCAAGACATTGTCCCCACGGAGACCCAGTACTTC
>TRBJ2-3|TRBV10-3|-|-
CAISRQESTDTQYF
TGTGCCATCAGCCGACAGGAGAGCACAGATACGCAGTATTTT
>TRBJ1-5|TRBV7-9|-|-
CASSFGDQPQHF
TGTGCCAGCAGCTTCGGGGATCAGCCCCAGCATTTT
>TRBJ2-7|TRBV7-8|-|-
CASSLVGGGAYEQYF
TGTGCCAGCAGCTTAGTGGGTGGTGGAGCCTACGAGCAGTACTTC
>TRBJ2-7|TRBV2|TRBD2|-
CASSLSGRYEQYF
TGTGCCAGCAGTCTAAGCGGGAGGTACGAGCAGTACTTC